Below, 18 T cell receptor delta chains from the same sample are listed, as sequenced in a study of delta chain sequences of gamma delta T cells. TCRdb reapplied CATT to the 5' RACE reads. The sample contains just under 950 delta-chain clones, about a sixth of which appear only once. Sequencing used either unsorted cells or a sorted T cell fraction (not recorded which). These receptors were taken from a human donor in good health.

A note on this clone: One base separates it from a far larger clone, so it is likely a read error. The J gene is TRDJ1, the V gene TRDV2, with TRDD3 identical over 12 bases. No J gene is reported in TCRdb; it was inferred here by comparing the DNA with germline. CDR1 and CDR2 from the germline V gene are GEAIGNYY and EKD. The CDR3 covers 14 residues. J gave up 5 bases and V 3 bases, and 3 bases lay outside the gene matches. The CDR3 sequence: CACDRLGDTDKLIF. The CDR3 DNA reads TGTGCCTGTGACCGACTGGGGGATACTGATAAACTCATCTTT.

This clone is termed medium-sized. The V and J genes are TRDV2 and TRDJ1; TRDD3 matches 11 bases. The germline CDR1 and CDR2 sequences are GEAIGNYY and EKD. This CDR3 has 16 amino acids. J was trimmed by 11 bases and V by 4 bases; bases with no gene match: 17. The CDR3 loop reads CACDLLGDTLGDRLIF. CDR3 bases: TGTGCCTGTGATCTTTTGGGGGATACGCTAGGGGACCGGCTCATCTTT.

This clone has a single count. A far larger clone is a single base away, which makes a read error likely. The gene calls are TRDV2 and TRDJ1; 8 nucleotides align to TRDD3. The J gene is not listed in TCRdb, so it was assigned here from a DNA match to germline. The J segment lost 4 bases and the V segment lost 3 bases, leaving 6 bases of the junction unmatched. The CDR3 sequence is 14 residues long. Germline lookup yields CDR1 GEAIGNYY and CDR2 EKD. Here the CDR3 DNA reads TGTGCCTGTGACGCTCTGGGGGAAAACGATAAACTCATCTTT. Encoded protein: CACDALGENDKLIF.

Regarding this clone: The likely explanation is a read error, given a far larger clone one base away. The same CDR3 is also encoded by other DNA sequences in this sample. This chain connects TRAV38-2/DV8 to TRDJ1; 13 nucleotides agree with TRDD3. TCRdb supplies no J gene; here it was assigned by aligning the nucleotide sequence to germline. The germline V gene encodes CDR1 TSESDYY and CDR2 QEAYKQQN. The length of the CDR3 is 22 residues. CDR3 sequence reads: CAYSLSRGRRTGGYADTDKLIF. Written as DNA, the CDR3 is TGTGCTTATAGTCTCTCTCGGGGGAGAAGGACTGGGGGATACGCGGACACAGATAAACTCATCTTT.

A remark on this clone: Since a far larger clone is one base different, this is likely a read error. The chain links TRDV2 to TRDJ1; D gene ambiguous. TCRdb offers no J gene call, so here the DNA was matched to germline to obtain one. Trimming cost V 2 bases and J 3 bases, with 15 bases left between them. The CDR3 loop spans 15 amino acids. Germline loops: CDR1 GEAIGNYY, CDR2 EKD. The CDR3 DNA reads TGTGCCTGTGACATCTTACAACTTAACGCCGATAAACTCATCTTT. Translating it yields CACDILQLNADKLIF.

This clone is large. The chain uses TRDV2 and TRDJ1, with D tentatively TRDD3 (6 bases). V was shortened by 0 bases and J by 0 bases, with 19 bases between the two germline ends. Germline V gene data show CDR1 as GEAIGNYY and CDR2 as EKD. CDR3 length equals 18 residues. The CDR3 protein is CACDTVGNSGEYTDKLIF. Here the CDR3 DNA reads TGTGCCTGTGACACCGTGGGCAATTCGGGGGAGTACACCGATAAACTCATCTTT.

By share of the sample, this clone is medium-sized. The rearrangement joins TRDV2 to TRDJ1; 7 nucleotides align to TRDD3. J was trimmed by 0 bases and V by 3 bases; bases with no gene match: 9. Germline V CDR1 and CDR2: GEAIGNYY, EKD. The CDR3 consists of 16 residues. The CDR3 region is CACDGLGGAYTDKLIF. For the CDR3, the DNA is TGTGCCTGTGACGGCCTGGGGGGGGCTTACACCGATAAACTCATCTTT.

About this clone itself: A much larger clone lies a single base off, so this may be a read error. V gene TRDV2 combines with J gene TRDJ1; D gene unclear. TCRdb records no J gene; here it was assigned by comparing the DNA to germline. Germline V gives CDR1 GEAIGNYY, CDR2 EKD. CDR3 size: 14 residues. The V end was cut by 4 bases, the J end by 0 bases, with 11 bases between. The CDR3 DNA sequence: TGTGCCTGTGATCACCTTGAGCACACCGATAAACTCATCTTT. It is translated as CACDHLEHTDKLIF.

Concerning this clone: TCRdb's protein, taken from a much larger clone, differs from this DNA's translation at residue 5, likely owing to a read error; the protein displayed comes from the DNA. The chain uses TRDV1 and TRDJ1; a possible D gene is TRDD2 (6 bases). In the absence of a J gene in TCRdb, the DNA was matched to germline to assign it here. CDR1 and CDR2 from the germline V gene are TSWWSYY and QGS. The CDR3 extends over 17 amino acids. The V and J ends lost 5 bases and 2 bases respectively, with 21 bases between them. The CDR3 spells CALGKNPSLPLTDKLIF. In DNA, the CDR3 is TGTGCTCTTGGGAAGAACCCTTCCCTACCACTGACCGATAAACTCATCTTT.

By share of the sample, this clone is medium-sized. The chain is built from TRDV2 and TRDJ1, with D maybe TRDD3 (6 bases). The CDR3 is 14 residues long. Trimming removed 7 bases at V and 3 bases at J, with 17 bases between. Germline V gene data show CDR1 as GEAIGNYY and CDR2 as EKD. The CDR3 DNA reads as TGTGCCTGCTTAGTACTGGGACAACCCGATAAACTCATCTTT. It specifies CACLVLGQPDKLIF.

As concerns this clone: With only one base between it and a far larger clone, this is likely a read error. The identical CDR3 is also encoded by other nucleotide sequences in the sample. The CDR3 spells CACDVLGDTPYTDKLIF. The DNA of the CDR3 is TGTGCCTGCGACGTACTGGGGGATACTCCGTACACCGATAAACTCATCTTT. The V and J genes are TRDV2 and TRDJ1; TRDD3 matches 12 bases. Per the germline V gene, CDR1 is GEAIGNYY and CDR2 is EKD. The CDR3 is 17 amino acids. The junction had 11 bases not matched to a gene; V was cut back by 7 bases and J by 0 bases.

This clone is categorized as medium-sized. The chain couples TRDV2 to TRDJ1; TRDD3 matches at 11 bases. V shed 3 bases and J 8 bases; nucleotides not matched to a gene: 22. Germline CDR1 GEAIGNYY, CDR2 EKD. The CDR3 has 19 residues. The CDR3, as DNA: TGTGCCTGTGACCCCCTAATTCCCACGAAGGGACTGGGGGATAGCAAACTCATCTTT. Protein product: CACDPLIPTKGLGDSKLIF.

Relative to its sample, this clone is medium-sized (0.01 to 0.1%). This sequence joins TRDV2 and TRDJ1; possible D gene TRDD3, 5 bases. Trimming cost V 0 bases and J 3 bases, with 10 bases left between them. The CDR3 has 14 residues. Per germline, CDR1 GEAIGNYY and CDR2 EKD. This chain's CDR3 is CACDTVGPSDKLIF. As DNA, the CDR3 is TGTGCCTGTGACACCGTGGGGCCCTCCGATAAACTCATCTTT.

This clone was counted once. The J gene is TRDJ1, the V gene TRDV2; TRDD3 might be the D (6 bases). Because TCRdb records no J gene, it was assigned here through a match of the DNA to germline. Germline CDR1 reads GEAIGNYY; CDR2 reads EKD. The CDR3 runs 14 residues. V was trimmed by 3 bases and J by 2 bases, leaving 12 bases between them. Here the CDR3 reads CACDPLLGTDKLIF. The CDR3 coding sequence is TGTGCCTGTGACCCGCTCCTGGGGACCGATAAACTCATCTTT.

About this clone: Just one base apart from a much larger clone, this may be a read error. J is TRDJ1 and V is TRDV2; 7 bases are shared with TRDD2. In the absence of a J gene in TCRdb, the DNA was matched to germline to assign it here. Trimming took 1 base from V and 0 from J; bases not matched to a gene: 37. Germline CDR1 and CDR2: GEAIGNYY and EKD. The CDR3 is made up of 26 amino acids. The CDR3 is CACDTLPIASEVPGTGDLRYTDKLIF. CDR3 sequence (DNA): TGTGCCTGTGACACACTTCCTATCGCGTCTGAGGTCCCGGGTACTGGCGACCTACGGTACACCGATAAACTCATCTTT.

Turning to this clone: This likely reflects a read error, since a far larger clone is one base away. This sequence joins TRDV1 and TRDJ1, with 11 nucleotides matching TRDD3. The J gene, absent from TCRdb, was called here by matching the DNA to germline. V shed 3 bases and J 6 bases; nucleotides not matched to a gene: 24. Per germline, CDR1 TSWWSYY and CDR2 QGS. The CDR3 consists of 21 residues. The CDR3 DNA reads as TGTGCTCTTGGGGAGGCCTTGGTTGCGGGGTACTGGGGGATAGACCCCTATAAACTCATCTTT. It yields the protein CALGEALVAGYWGIDPYKLIF.

This clone is classed as medium-sized (0.01 to 0.1%). This sequence joins TRDV2 and TRDJ1; 10 bases agree with TRDD3. Germline V gives CDR1 GEAIGNYY, CDR2 EKD. This CDR3 region has 15 residues. The trim removed 3 bases at V and 8 bases at J, leaving 11 bases unmatched. The CDR3 DNA reads as TGTGCCTGTGACGTACTGGGGGATCCTCGGCCCAAACTCATCTTT. Translation gives CACDVLGDPRPKLIF.

With regard to this clone: This sequence is one base from a far larger clone and is likely a read error. This chain uses TRDV2 with TRDJ1, with D perhaps TRDD2 (6 bases). TCRdb carries no J gene annotation; the J gene was assigned here by matching the DNA with germline. The CDR3 is 15 amino acids. Germline assignment: CDR1 GEAIGNYY and CDR2 EKD. CDR3 sequence: CACDTLLPYTDILIF. The CDR3 DNA reads as TGTGCCTGTGACACTCTCCTTCCGTACACCGATATACTCATCTTT.